A single T cell receptor (beta chain) is shown here with its context. In the authors' methods: Reference gene primers were amplified, and this amplification served to estimate nucleated cell counts. Produced via immunoSEQ multiplex PCR; TCRdb's table is partial and in-frame only. Clonal size and the V and J genes are those of that table, whereas D and trimming came from the DNA. The sample records some 130,000 clones, 84% being singletons. This record comes from a study of blood T cell repertoires in COVID-19. Study information: The United States, Italy and Spain were the sources of the acute and convalescent COVID-19 samples. In each case, the material was cDNA or gDNA derived from T cells, B-cell-depleted T cells, or PBMCs.

Trimming removed 5 bases from V and 5 bases from J, with 17 bases in between. The germline V gene encodes CDR1 SGHAT and CDR2 FQDESV (reference sequence). The CDR3 totals 15 residues. The chain has TRBV11-1 and TRBJ2-3; possible D gene TRBD2, 6 bases. The sample comprised peripheral blood. The TCR sequence derives from a human donor in a cohort sampled during active COVID-19. CDR3 sequence reads: CASSRDLASGDTQYF. Written as DNA, the CDR3 is TGTGCCAGCAGCAGGGACTTAGCTTCTGGAGATACGCAGTATTTT.